This T cell receptor (beta chain) was recovered during a study of blood T cell repertoires in COVID-19. Whole-study context: PBMCs, B-cell-depleted T cells, or T cells provided the cDNA or gDNA that made up the material.

Assay used: immunoSEQ multiplex PCR; TCRdb lists only in-frame clones, some missing. In the table there are 140,000 to 150,000 clones, 65% to 90% of which are singletons. The V end was cut by 3 bases, the J end by 6 bases, with 13 bases between. Germline CDR1 SGDLS, CDR2 YYNGEE. The CDR3 loop spans 13 amino acids. The TCR sequence derives from a man between 60 and 75 years old with active or convalescent COVID-19. V is TRBV9 and J is TRBJ2-7, with D hard to call. Sequencing input: peripheral blood. CDR3 sequence: CASSAFGYGEQYV. The CDR3 DNA is TGTGCCAGCAGCGCCTTCGGGTACGGCGAGCAGTACGTC.